The source of this T cell receptor (beta chain) is a study of cytomegalovirus exposure and HLA in healthy donors. Study-wide findings and caveats: HLA-A and HLA-B allele assignments for most subjects were reportedly predicted accurately using TCR beta sequences. In an earlier analysis, most TCR beta V segments were productive about 90% or about 30% of the time. Later analysis demonstrated an association between a missense DCLRE1C variant and TCR beta V- and J-gene trimming. Only CMV serostatus was available as immune exposure information.

The CDR3 has 15 residues. The germline V gene has CDR1 MNHEY and CDR2 SMNVEV (reference sequence). Trimming shortened V by 2 bases and J by 0 bases, and 9 bases separated the two germline ends. The primer mix had 60 Vbeta and 13 Jbeta primers. Libraries were prepared by immunoSEQ multiplex PCR; TCRdb keeps only in-frame clonotypes and omits some of them. The sample gives 150,000 to 200,000 clones, approximately 80% of which show up once; 2.9% is in the top ten. As to this clone: No antigen is known for it.

Sequencing input: PBMCs. The clonotype originates from a female donor in good health and CMV-seronegative. This sequence joins TRBV27 and TRBJ2-3, with a tentative D call TRBD2 (5 bases). The CDR3 DNA reads as TGTGCCAGCAGTTTAAGCGGAACTAGCACAGATACGCAGTATTTT. Protein sequence: CASSLSGTSTDTQYF.